These 13 T cell receptor beta chains were all obtained from the same sample, sequenced in a study of blood T cell repertoires in COVID-19. TCRdb keeps only in-frame clones here, not all; method: immunoSEQ multiplex PCR. The sample has around 220,000 clones, roughly 87% seen once. Sequenced material: PBMCs or T cells enriched from blood (not recorded which). The receptors come from a woman aged 30 to 39 with acute COVID-19.

V is TRBV10-3 and J is TRBJ2-1; TRBD1 is a possible D gene (6 bases). Per germline, CDR1 ENHRY and CDR2 SYGVKD. V gave up 3 bases and J gave up 8 bases, with 14 bases separating them. The CDR3 runs to 14 residues. The CDR3 loop is CAISDGQGWDEQFF. Written as DNA, the CDR3 is TGTGCCATCAGTGATGGGCAGGGGTGGGATGAGCAGTTCTTC.

In nucleotides, the CDR3 is TGCGCCAGCAGCTTGCAGTTGAACACTGAAGCTTTCTTT. It yields the protein CASSLQLNTEAFF. The chain couples TRBV5-1 to TRBJ1-1; D is undetermined. CDR3 length: 13 amino acids. Germline CDR1 is SGHRS and CDR2 is YFSETQ. V was cut by 1 base and J by 0 bases, with 4 bases left in between.

This clone has just one count. The CDR3 reads CASSQKGGGGETQYF. CDR3 coding DNA: TGTGCCAGCAGCCAAAAGGGGGGGGGCGGAGAGACCCAGTACTTC. The V gene is TRBV3-1 (or the pseudogene TRBV3-2), the J gene TRBJ2-5; tentative D call: TRBD2 (7 bases). The V end was cut by 2 bases, the J end by 4 bases, with 14 bases between. Germline CDR1 is LGHDT and CDR2 is YNNKEL (reference sequence). The length of the CDR3 is 15 residues.

The V and J genes are TRBV4-3 and TRBJ2-1; TRBD1 matches at 11 bases. CDR3 length equals 15 residues. V shed 4 bases, J shed 5 bases, and the junction held 4 bases outside the gene matches. CDR1 is LGHNA, CDR2 YSLEER, per germline. In DNA, the CDR3 is TGCGCCAGCAGCCGTGGGACAGGGGGGGACAATGAGCAGTTCTTC. It encodes CASSRGTGGDNEQFF.

The chain carries TRBV19 and TRBJ2-2; 8 nucleotides match TRBD2. The CDR3 is 16 amino acids. Germline V CDR1 and CDR2: LNHDA, SQIVND (reference sequence). The ends lost 6 bases at V and 6 bases at J; junction bases unmatched: 12. CDR3 bases: TGTGCCAGTAGCGCCCTCGGGACTAGGGGCGCCGGGGAGCTGTTTTTT. It is translated as CASSALGTRGAGELFF.

The table lists this clone with a count of one. This chain links TRBV6-5 with TRBJ1-1, with D uncertain. Germline V gene lookup returns CDR1 MNHEY and CDR2 SVGAGI. The V gene lost 2 bases and the J gene lost 2 bases, with 12 bases spanning the gap. The length of the CDR3 is 15 residues. In DNA, the CDR3 is TGTGCCAGCAGTTACGCAGGAGGGCCCAACACTGAAGCTTTCTTT. Amino acid sequence: CASSYAGGPNTEAFF.

The chain couples TRBV6-5 to TRBJ1-2, with D perhaps TRBD1 (6 bases). V was cut by 6 bases and J by 2 bases, with 13 bases left in between. Germline lookup yields CDR1 MNHEY and CDR2 SVGAGI. This CDR3 has 14 residues. The CDR3 DNA reads TGTGCCAGCAGCATCCACGACAGGAACTATGGCTACACCTTC. Translating it yields CASSIHDRNYGYTF.

V and J are TRBV10-1 and TRBJ2-2, with 9 bases lining up with TRBD1. The length of the CDR3 is 14 residues. Trimming took 10 bases from V and 6 from J; bases not matched to a gene: 9. The germline CDR1 and CDR2 sequences are WNHNN and SYGVQD (reference sequence). Here the CDR3 reads CATGQGQGAGELFF. Written as DNA, the CDR3 is TGCGCCACCGGACAGGGGCAAGGGGCCGGGGAGCTGTTTTTT.

The V gene is TRBV5-1, the J gene TRBJ2-7; 7 bases map to TRBD1. V lost 4 bases and J lost 5; bases outside the gene matches: 15. Germline V gene lookup returns CDR1 SGHRS and CDR2 YFSETQ. CDR3 length: 16 residues. The CDR3 DNA reads as TGCGCCAGCAGCCCACTGGCCCCCGGGACAGTGGACGAGCAGTACTTC. Protein product: CASSPLAPGTVDEQYF.

V is TRBV27 and J is TRBJ1-6, with a tentative D call TRBD1 (5 bases). V was shortened by 1 base and J by 8 bases, with 18 bases between the two germline ends. CDR3 size: 17 residues. Germline CDR1 reads MNHEY; CDR2 reads SMNVEV (reference sequence). The DNA of the CDR3 is TGTGCCAGCAGTTTATTCGGGGGGGGGTTAATGGATTCACCCCTCCACTTT. This translates into CASSLFGGGLMDSPLHF.

The rearrangement joins TRBV19 to TRBJ2-7; 8 positions match TRBD2. The V segment lost 10 bases and the J segment 1 base; nucleotides outside the gene matches: 6. Looked up from germline, CDR1 is LNHDA and CDR2 is SQIVND (reference sequence). This CDR3 spans 13 amino acids. Written as DNA, the CDR3 is TGTGCCACTGAAAGCGGGGGATCCTACGAGCAGTACTTC. Protein: CATESGGSYEQYF. The full variable domain, its missing parts supplied by reference TRBV19 and TRBJ2-7, is DGGITQSPKYLFRKEGQNVTLSCEQNLNHDAMYWYRQDPGQGLRLIYYSQIVNDFQKGDIAEGYSVSREKKESFPLTVTSAQKNPTAFYLCATESGGSYEQYFGPGTRLTVT.

This CDR3 reads CASSLEAVSYEQYF. The CDR3 DNA is TGTGCCAGCAGCTTAGAGGCAGTCTCCTACGAGCAGTACTTC. The gene calls are TRBV11-2 and TRBJ2-7, with D unclear. This CDR3 spans 14 amino acids. V was pared by 0 bases and J by 0 bases, with 6 bases between. Germline-derived CDR1 and CDR2 are SGHAT and FQNNGV.

This clone was counted a few times. The chain employs TRBV28 and TRBJ2-3; perhaps TRBD2 as D (7 bases). CDR1 and CDR2 (germline): MDHEN, SYDVKM. CDR3 size: 16 residues. The germline V and J ends were trimmed by 3 bases and 5 bases, with 18 bases remaining between them. CDR3 coding DNA: TGTGCCAGCAGTTTTGGGGGGGGGCTAGCGGAAGATACGCAGTATTTT. Translating it yields CASSFGGGLAEDTQYF. Together with reference TRBV28 and TRBJ2-3, the CDR3 gives the full variable domain: DVKVTQSSRYLVKRTGEKVFLECVQDMDHENMFWYRQDPGLGLRLIYFSYDVKMKEKGDIPEGYSVSREKKERFSLILESASTNQTSMYLCASSFGGGLAEDTQYFGPGTRLTVL.